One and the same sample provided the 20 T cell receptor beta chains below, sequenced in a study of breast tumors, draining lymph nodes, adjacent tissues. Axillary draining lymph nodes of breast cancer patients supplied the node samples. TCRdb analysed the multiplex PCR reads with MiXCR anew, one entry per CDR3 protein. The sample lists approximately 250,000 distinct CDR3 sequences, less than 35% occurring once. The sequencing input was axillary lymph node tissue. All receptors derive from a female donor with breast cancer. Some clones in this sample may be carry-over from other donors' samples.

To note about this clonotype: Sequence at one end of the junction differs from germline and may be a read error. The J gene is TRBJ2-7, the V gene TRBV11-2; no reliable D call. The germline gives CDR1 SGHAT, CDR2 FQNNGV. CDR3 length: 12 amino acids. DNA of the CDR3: TGTGCCAGCAGCTTAGGGGTTTACGCGCAGTATTTC. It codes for CASSLGVYAQYF.

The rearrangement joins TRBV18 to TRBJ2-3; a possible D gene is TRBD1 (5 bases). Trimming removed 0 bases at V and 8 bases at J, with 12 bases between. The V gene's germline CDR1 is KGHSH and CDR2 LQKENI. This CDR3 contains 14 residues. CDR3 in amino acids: CASSPPTQGATQYF. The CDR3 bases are TGTGCCAGCTCACCACCGACTCAAGGGGCTACGCAGTATTTT.

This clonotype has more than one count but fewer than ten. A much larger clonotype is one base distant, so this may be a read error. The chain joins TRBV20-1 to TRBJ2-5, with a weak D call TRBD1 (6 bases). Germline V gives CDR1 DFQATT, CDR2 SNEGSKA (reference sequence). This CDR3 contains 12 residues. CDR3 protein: CSAGYREETPYF. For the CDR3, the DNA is TGCAGTGCTGGGTACAGGGAAGAGACCCCGTACTTC.

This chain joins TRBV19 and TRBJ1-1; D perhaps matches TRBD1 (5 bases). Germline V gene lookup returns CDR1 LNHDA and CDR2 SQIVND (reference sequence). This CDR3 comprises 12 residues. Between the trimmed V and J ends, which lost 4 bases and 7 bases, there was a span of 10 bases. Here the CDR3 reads CASSTEQGEAFF. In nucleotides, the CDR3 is TGTGCCAGTAGTACCGAGCAGGGTGAAGCTTTCTTT.

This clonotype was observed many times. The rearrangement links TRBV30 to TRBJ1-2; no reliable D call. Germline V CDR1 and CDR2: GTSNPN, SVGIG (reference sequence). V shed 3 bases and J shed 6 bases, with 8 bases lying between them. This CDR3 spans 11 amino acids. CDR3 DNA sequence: TGTGCCTGGAGAACCGGGAATGGCTACACCTTC. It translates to CAWRTGNGYTF.

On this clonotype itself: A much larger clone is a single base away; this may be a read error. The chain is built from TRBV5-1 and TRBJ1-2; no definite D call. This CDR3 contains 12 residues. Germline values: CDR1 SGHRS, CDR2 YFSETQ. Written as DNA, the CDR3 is TGCGCCAGCAGCTCGGAAAAGGATGGCTACGCCTTC. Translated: CASSSEKDGYAF.

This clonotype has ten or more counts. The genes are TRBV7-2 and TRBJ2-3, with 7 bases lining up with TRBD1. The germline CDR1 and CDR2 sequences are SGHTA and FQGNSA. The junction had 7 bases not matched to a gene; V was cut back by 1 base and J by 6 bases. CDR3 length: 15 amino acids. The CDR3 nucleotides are TGTGCCAGCAGCTTAGATCGACAGGGACATGATACGCAGTATTTT. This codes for CASSLDRQGHDTQYF.

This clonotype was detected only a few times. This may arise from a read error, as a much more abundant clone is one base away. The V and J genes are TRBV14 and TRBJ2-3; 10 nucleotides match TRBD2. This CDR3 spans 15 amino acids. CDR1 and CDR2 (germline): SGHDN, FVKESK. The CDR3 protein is CASSETSGRTDTPYF. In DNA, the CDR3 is TGTGCCAGCAGCGAGACTAGCGGGCGCACAGATACGCCGTATTTT.

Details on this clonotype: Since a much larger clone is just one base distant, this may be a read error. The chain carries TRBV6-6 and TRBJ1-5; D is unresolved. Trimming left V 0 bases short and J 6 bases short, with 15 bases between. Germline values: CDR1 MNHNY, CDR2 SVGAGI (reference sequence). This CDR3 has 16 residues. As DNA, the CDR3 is TGTGCCAGCAGTTACTCTCAGGAGGCTTGGAGTCAGCCCCAGCATTTT. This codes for CASSYSQEAWSQPQHF.

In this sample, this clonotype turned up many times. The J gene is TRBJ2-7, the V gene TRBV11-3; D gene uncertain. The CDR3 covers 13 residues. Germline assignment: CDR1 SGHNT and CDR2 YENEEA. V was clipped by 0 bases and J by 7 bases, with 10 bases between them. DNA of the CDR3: TGTGCCAGCAGCTTAGATCGGGTGCGGGAGCAGTACTTC. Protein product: CASSLDRVREQYF. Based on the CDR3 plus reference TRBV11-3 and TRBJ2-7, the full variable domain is EAGVVQSPRYKIIEKKQPVAFWCNPISGHNTLYWYLQNLGQGPELLIRYENEEAVDDSQLPKDRFSAERLKGVDSTLKIQPAELGDSAVYLCASSLDRVREQYFGPGTRLTVT.

The chain's CDR3 is CASSSLQGGEEKLFF. The CDR3 nucleotides are TGTGCCAGCAGTTCTTTACAGGGAGGCGAGGAAAAACTGTTTTTT. The gene calls are TRBV28 and TRBJ1-4; D is possibly TRBD1 (6 bases). Trimming pared 4 bases from V and 8 bases from J, leaving 17 bases between. The CDR3 has 15 amino acids. Germline V gene sequence: CDR1 MDHEN, CDR2 SYDVKM.

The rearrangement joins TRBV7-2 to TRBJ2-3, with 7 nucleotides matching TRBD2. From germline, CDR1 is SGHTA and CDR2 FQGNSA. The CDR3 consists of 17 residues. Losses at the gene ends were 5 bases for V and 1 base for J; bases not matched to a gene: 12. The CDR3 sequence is CASSILAQGVGTDTQYF. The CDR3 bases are TGTGCCAGCAGCATACTAGCGCAAGGTGTAGGCACAGATACGCAGTATTTT.

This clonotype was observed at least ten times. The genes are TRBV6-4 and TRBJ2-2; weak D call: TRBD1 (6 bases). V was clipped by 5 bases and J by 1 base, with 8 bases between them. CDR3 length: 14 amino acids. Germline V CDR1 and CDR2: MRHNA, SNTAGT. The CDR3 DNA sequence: TGTGCCAGCAGTATGACAGGGAACACCGGGGAGCTGTTTTTT. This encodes CASSMTGNTGELFF.

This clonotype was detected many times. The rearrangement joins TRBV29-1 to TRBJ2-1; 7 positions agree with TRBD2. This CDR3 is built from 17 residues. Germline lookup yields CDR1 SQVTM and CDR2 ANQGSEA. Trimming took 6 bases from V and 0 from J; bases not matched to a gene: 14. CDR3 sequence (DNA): TGCAGCGTCTCTAGCGGCCGTCATCCTAGCTCCTACAATGAGCAGTTCTTC. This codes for CSVSSGRHPSSYNEQFF.

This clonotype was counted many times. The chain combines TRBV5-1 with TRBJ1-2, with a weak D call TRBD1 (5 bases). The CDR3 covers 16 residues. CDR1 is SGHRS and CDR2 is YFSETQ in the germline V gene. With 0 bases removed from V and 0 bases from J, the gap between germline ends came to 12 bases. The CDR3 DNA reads TGCGCCAGCAGCTTGGGGGGACCGCCAGCTAACTATGGCTACACCTTC. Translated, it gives CASSLGGPPANYGYTF.

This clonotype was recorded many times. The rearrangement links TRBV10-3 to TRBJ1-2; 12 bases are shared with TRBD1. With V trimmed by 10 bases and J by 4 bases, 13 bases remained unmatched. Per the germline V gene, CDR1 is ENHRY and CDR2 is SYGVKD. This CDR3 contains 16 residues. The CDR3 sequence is CATAGAGTGGLYGYTF. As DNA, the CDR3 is TGTGCCACCGCGGGCGCAGGGACAGGGGGCCTCTATGGCTACACCTTC.

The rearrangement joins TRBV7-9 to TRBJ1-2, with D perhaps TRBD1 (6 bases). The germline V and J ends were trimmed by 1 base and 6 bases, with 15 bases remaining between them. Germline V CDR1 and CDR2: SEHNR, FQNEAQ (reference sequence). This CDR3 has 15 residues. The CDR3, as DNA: TGTGCCAGCAGCTTAGGGGGACACGAGGGGGATGGCTACACCTTC. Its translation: CASSLGGHEGDGYTF.

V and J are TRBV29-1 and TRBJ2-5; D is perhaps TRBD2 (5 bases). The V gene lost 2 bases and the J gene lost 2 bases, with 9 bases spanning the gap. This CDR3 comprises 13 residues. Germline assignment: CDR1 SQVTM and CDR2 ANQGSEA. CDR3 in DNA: TGCAGCGTTGAATACAGACTACAAGAGACCCAGTACTTC. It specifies CSVEYRLQETQYF. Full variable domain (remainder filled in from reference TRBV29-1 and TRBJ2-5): SAVISQKPSRDICQRGTSLTIQCQVDSQVTMMFWYRQQPGQSLTLIATANQGSEATYESGFVIDKFPISRPNLTFSTLTVSNMSPEDSSIYLCSVEYRLQETQYFGPGTRLLVL.

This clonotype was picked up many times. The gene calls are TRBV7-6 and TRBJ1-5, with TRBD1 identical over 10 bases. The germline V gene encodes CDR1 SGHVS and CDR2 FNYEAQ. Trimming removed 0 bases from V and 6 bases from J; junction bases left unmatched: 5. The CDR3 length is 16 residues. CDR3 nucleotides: TGTGCCAGCAGCTTAGCGACAGGGGGCTTGGGTCAGCCCCAGCATTTT. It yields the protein CASSLATGGLGQPQHF.

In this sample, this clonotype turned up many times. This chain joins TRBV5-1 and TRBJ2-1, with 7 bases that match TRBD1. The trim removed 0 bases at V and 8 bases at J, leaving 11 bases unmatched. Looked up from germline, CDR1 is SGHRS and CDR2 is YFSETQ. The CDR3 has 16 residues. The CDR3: CASSLDPGGSFDEQFF. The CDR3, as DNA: TGCGCCAGCAGCTTGGACCCAGGGGGAAGTTTCGATGAGCAGTTCTTC.